A selection of T cell receptor beta chains follows, all from one sample in a study of blood T cell repertoires in COVID-19. Some clones are missing from TCRdb's copy, which holds only in-frame ones; the method was immunoSEQ multiplex PCR. The sample has 78,000 or so clones; roughly 82% are singletons. The sample taken for sequencing was peripheral blood. Every receptor here comes from a man at least 80 years old with acute or convalescent COVID-19. Both conserved end residues are part of each CDR3. A D gene is named only where the DNA matches it firmly. The size field is filled for only some rows; it gives once, few, many or a size class.

>TRBJ2-7|.|.|14|TRBV5-1
CASSLGGVTYEQYF
TGCGCCAGCAGCTTGGGGGGGGTAACCTACGAGCAGTACTTC
>TRBJ1-2|.|.|13|TRBV19
CASSSGQGYGYTF
TGTGCCAGTAGTTCCGGGCAGGGGTATGGCTACACCTTC
>TRBJ2-7|.|.|15|TRBV19
CASSPRTQGSYEQYF
TGTGCCAGTAGTCCCCGGACCCAGGGCTCCTACGAGCAGTACTTC
>TRBJ1-3|.|.|15|TRBV4-1
CASSDSTASGNTIYF
TGCGCCAGCAGCGATTCGACAGCATCTGGAAACACCATATATTTT
>TRBJ1-4|.|once|13|TRBV25-1
CASSAGGNEKLFF
TGTGCCAGCAGTGCAGGTGGTAATGAAAAACTGTTTTTT
>TRBJ1-2|TRBD1|.|18|TRBV25-1
CASSESLTGGSRDYGYTF
TGTGCCAGCAGTGAATCCCTTACAGGGGGCTCTAGAGACTATGGCTACACCTTC
>TRBJ1-5|.|.|15|TRBV5-1
CASSRTAGGNQPQHF
TGCGCCAGCAGCAGAACGGCGGGGGGCAATCAGCCCCAGCATTTT
>TRBJ2-2|TRBD2|.|17|TRBV3-1/TRBV3-2
CASSQDGSSGNTGELFF
TGTGCCAGCAGCCAAGATGGGTCTAGCGGAAACACCGGGGAGCTGTTTTTT
>TRBJ1-1|TRBD1|.|16|TRBV7-8
CASSLGGQGFVTEAFF
TGTGCCAGCAGTCTAGGCGGACAGGGATTTGTTACTGAAGCTTTCTTT
>TRBJ2-1|.|.|16|TRBV10-3
CAISELRGSKDNEQFF
TGTGCCATCAGTGAGTTACGGGGAAGCAAGGACAATGAGCAGTTCTTC
>TRBJ1-4|.|.|15|TRBV6-5
CASSYSAQEGEKLFF
TGTGCCAGCAGTTACTCGGCACAAGAGGGTGAAAAACTGTTTTTT
>TRBJ2-2|TRBD2|.|17|TRBV10-1
CASSKKVAGGNTGELFF
TGCGCCAGCAGTAAGAAAGTAGCGGGGGGGAACACCGGGGAGCTGTTTTTT
>TRBJ2-5|TRBD1|.|13|TRBV18
CASSIGQGETQYF
TGTGCCAGCTCAATTGGACAGGGGGAGACCCAGTACTTC
>TRBJ2-3|TRBD2|.|14|TRBV7-8
CASGTSGGADTQYF
TGTGCCAGCGGAACTAGCGGGGGTGCCGATACGCAGTATTTT